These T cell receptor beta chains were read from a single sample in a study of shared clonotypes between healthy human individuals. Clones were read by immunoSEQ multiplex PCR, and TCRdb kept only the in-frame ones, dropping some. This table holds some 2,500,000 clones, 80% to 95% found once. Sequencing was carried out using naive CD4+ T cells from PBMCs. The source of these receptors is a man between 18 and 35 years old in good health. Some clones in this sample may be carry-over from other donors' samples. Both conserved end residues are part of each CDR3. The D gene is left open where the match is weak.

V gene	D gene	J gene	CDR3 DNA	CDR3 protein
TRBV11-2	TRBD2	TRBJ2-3	TGTGCCAGCAGCGTCGGACTAGCGGGAGACGTAGATACGCAGTATTTT	CASSVGLAGDVDTQYF
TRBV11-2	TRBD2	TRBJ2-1	TGTGCCAGCAGCTTGCTAGCGGGAGGTTTCTCCTACAATGAGCAGTTCTTC	CASSLLAGGFSYNEQFF
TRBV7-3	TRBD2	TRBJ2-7	TGTGCCAGCAGCCTCCTAGCGGGAGGGCCCTCCGAGCAGTACTTC	CASSLLAGGPSEQYF
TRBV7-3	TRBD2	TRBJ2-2	TGTGCCAGCAGCTCCCGGGGGGAGCGTGGGGAGCTGTTTTTT	CASSSRGERGELFF
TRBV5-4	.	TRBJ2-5	TGTGCCAGCAGCGCTCAAGGGGGCGGAGGGGAGACCCAGTACTTC	CASSAQGGGGETQYF
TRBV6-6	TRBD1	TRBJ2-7	TGTGCCAGCACCGGGACAGGGGGCTACGAGCAGTACTTC	CASTGTGGYEQYF
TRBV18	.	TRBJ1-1	TGTGCCAGCTCACCACGGGAAGACATGAACACTGAAGCTTTCTTT	CASSPREDMNTEAFF
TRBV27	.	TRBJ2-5	TGTGCCAGCAGCCCCATTGCGGTGGGGCAAGAGACCCAGTACTTC	CASSPIAVGQETQYF
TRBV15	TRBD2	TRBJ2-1	TGTGCCACCAGCAGAGATCGGACTAGCGGGAGGCCCAATGAGCAGTTCTTC	CATSRDRTSGRPNEQFF
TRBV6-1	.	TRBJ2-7	TGTGCCAGCAGTGAAGGTGTAGGCAGCTCCTACGAGCAGTACTTC	CASSEGVGSSYEQYF
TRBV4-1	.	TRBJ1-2	TGCGCCAGCAGCCAAGATGTGCTGGGGGGCGCCTACACCTTC	CASSQDVLGGAYTF
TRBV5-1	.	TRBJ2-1	TGCGCCAGCAGCTTGTTGCGGGGTGCCTACAATGAGCAGTTCTTC	CASSLLRGAYNEQFF
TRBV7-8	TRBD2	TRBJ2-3	TGTGCCAGCAGCCCCGTGGCGGGAGGCCGCACAGATACGCAGTATTTT	CASSPVAGGRTDTQYF
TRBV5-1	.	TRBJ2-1	TGCGCCAGCAGCTTGTTCTATGAGCAGTTCTTC	CASSLFYEQFF
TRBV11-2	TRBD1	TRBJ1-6	TGTGCCAGCAGCTCCGCCGGGACAGGGAATTCACCCCTCCACTTT	CASSSAGTGNSPLHF
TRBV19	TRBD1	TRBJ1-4	TGTGCCAGTATTAAGGGACAGGGGGCAACTAATGAAAAACTGTTTTTT	CASIKGQGATNEKLFF
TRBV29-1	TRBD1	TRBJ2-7	TGCAGCGGACGAGAGGGGACAGGTTCATCCTACGAGCAGTACTTC	CSGREGTGSSYEQYF